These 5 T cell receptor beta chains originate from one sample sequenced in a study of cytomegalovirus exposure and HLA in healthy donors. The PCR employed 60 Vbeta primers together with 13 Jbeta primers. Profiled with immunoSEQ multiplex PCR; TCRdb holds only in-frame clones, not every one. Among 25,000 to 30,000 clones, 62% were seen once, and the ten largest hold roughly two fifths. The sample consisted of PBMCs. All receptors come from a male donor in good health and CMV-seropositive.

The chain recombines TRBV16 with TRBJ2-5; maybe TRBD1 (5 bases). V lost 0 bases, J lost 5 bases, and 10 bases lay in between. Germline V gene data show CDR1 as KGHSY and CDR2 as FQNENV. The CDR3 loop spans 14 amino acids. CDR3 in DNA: TGTGCCAGCAGCCAATCGCAGGGTGGGGAGACCCAGTACTTC. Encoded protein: CASSQSQGGETQYF.

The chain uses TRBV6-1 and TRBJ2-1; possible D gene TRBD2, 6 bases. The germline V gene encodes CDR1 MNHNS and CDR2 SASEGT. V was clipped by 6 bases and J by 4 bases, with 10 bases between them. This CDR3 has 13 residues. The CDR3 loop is CASSATRYNEQFF. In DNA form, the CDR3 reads TGTGCCAGCAGCGCGACTAGATACAATGAGCAGTTCTTC.

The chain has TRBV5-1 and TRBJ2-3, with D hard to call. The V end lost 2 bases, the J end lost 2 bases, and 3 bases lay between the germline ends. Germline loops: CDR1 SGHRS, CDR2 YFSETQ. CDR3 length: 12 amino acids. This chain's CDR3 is CASSFYTDTQYF. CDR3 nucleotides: TGCGCCAGCAGCTTTTACACAGATACGCAGTATTTT. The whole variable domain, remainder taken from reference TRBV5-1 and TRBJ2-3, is KAGVTQTPRYLIKTRGQQVTLSCSPISGHRSVSWYQQTPGQGLQFLFEYFSETQRNKGNFPGRFSGRQFSNSRSEMNVSTLELGDSALYLCASSFYTDTQYFGPGTRLTVL.

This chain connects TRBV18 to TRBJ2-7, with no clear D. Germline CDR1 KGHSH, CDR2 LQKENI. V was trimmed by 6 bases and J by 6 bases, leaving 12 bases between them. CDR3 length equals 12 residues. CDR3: CASSPGLTEQYF. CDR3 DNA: TGTGCCAGCTCCCCTGGGCTTACCGAGCAGTACTTC.

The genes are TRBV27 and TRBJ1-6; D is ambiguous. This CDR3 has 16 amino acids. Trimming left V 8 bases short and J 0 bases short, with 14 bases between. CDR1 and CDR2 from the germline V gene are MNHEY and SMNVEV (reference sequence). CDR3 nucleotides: TGTGCCAGCCGCTCCCTAGAAAGCTCCTATAATTCACCCCTCCACTTT. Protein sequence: CASRSLESSYNSPLHF.